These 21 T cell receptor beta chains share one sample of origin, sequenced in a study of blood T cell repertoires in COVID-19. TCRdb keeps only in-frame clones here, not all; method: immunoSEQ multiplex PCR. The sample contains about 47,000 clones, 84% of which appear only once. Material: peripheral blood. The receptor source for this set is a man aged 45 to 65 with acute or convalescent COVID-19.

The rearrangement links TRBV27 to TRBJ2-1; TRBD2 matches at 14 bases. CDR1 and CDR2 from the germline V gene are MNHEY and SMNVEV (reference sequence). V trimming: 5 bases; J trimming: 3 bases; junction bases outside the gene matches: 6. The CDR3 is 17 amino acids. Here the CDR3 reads CASSLGLAGVGYNEQFF. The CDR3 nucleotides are TGTGCCAGCAGTCTGGGACTAGCGGGAGTTGGCTACAATGAGCAGTTCTTC.

The CDR3 protein is CASSFLTGGGDGYTF. The CDR3 nucleotides are TGTGCCAGTAGTTTCCTAACAGGGGGAGGAGATGGCTACACCTTC. The rearrangement links TRBV19 to TRBJ1-2; 8 nucleotides line up with TRBD1. The junction had 11 bases not matched to a gene; V was cut back by 5 bases and J by 6 bases. CDR1 and CDR2 (germline): LNHDA, SQIVND (reference sequence). The CDR3 is 15 residues long.

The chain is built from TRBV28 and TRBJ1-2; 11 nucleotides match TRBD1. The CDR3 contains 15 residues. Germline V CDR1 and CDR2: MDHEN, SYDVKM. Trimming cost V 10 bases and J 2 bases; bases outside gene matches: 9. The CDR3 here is CATWTGGYLNYGYTF. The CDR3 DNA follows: TGTGCCACCTGGACAGGGGGCTATCTGAACTATGGCTACACCTTC.

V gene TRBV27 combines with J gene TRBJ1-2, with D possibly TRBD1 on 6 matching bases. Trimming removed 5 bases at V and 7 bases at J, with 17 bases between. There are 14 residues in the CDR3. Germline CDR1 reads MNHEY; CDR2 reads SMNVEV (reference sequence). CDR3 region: CASSPRVGAGGYTF. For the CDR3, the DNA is TGTGCCAGCAGTCCTCGGGTGGGGGCAGGTGGCTACACCTTC.

CDR3 protein: CAWTLEGQGNEKLFF. The CDR3 DNA is TGTGCCTGGACATTAGAAGGACAGGGGAATGAAAAACTGTTTTTT. The V and J genes are TRBV30 and TRBJ1-4, with TRBD1 matching 9 bases. J was trimmed by 5 bases and V by 4 bases; bases with no gene match: 8. CDR1 GTSNPN and CDR2 SVGIG come from the germline V gene (reference sequence). CDR3 length: 15 amino acids.

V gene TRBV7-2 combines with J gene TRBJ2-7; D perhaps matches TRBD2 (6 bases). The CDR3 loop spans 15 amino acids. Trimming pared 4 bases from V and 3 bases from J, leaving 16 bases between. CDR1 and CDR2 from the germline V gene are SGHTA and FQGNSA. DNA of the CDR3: TGTGCCAGCAGCTGGCCCGGGAGAGGTTTCTACGAGCAGTACTTC. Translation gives CASSWPGRGFYEQYF.

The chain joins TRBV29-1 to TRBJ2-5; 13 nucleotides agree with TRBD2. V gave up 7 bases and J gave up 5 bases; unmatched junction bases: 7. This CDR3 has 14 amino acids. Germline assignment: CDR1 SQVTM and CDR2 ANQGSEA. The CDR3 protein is CSAGLAGVGETQYF. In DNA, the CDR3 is TGCAGCGCTGGACTAGCGGGAGTTGGGGAGACCCAGTACTTC.

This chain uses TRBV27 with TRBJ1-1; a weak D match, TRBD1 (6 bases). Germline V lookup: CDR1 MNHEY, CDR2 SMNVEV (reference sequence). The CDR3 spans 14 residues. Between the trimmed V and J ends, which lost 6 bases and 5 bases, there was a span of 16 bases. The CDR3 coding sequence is TGTGCCAGCAGAAGGGCACAGGGTGGGACTGAAGCTTTCTTT. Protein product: CASRRAQGGTEAFF.

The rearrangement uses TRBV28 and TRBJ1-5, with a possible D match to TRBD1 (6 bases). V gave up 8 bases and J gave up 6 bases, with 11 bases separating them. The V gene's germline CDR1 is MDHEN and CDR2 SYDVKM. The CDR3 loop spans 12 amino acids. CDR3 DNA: TGTGCCAGCTCACAGGGCGGTCAGCCCCAGCATTTT. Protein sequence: CASSQGGQPQHF.

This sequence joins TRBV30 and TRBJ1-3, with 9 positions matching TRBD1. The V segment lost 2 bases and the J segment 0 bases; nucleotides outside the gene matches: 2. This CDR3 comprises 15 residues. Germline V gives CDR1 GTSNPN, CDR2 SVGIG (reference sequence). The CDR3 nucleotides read TGTGCCTGGAGTACAGGGGGCACCTCTGGAAACACCATATATTTT. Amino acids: CAWSTGGTSGNTIYF.

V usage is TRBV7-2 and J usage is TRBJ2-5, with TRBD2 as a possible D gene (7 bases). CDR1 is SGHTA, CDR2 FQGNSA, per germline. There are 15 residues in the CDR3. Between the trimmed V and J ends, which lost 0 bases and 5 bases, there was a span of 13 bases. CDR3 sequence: CASSLAGGPLETQYF. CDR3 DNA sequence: TGTGCCAGCAGCTTAGCGGGGGGGCCTCTGGAGACCCAGTACTTC.

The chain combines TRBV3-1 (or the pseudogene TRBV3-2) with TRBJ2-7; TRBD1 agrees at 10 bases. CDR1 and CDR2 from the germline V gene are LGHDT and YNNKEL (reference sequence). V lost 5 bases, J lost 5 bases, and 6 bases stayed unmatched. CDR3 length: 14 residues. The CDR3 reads CASSIGDRGHEQYF. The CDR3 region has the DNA TGTGCCAGCAGCATCGGGGACAGGGGCCACGAGCAGTACTTC.

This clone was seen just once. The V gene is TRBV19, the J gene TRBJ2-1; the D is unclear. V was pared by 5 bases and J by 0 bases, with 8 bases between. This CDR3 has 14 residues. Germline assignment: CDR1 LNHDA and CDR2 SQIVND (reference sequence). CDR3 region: CASSVSISYNEQFF. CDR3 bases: TGTGCCAGTAGTGTTAGCATCTCCTACAATGAGCAGTTCTTC.

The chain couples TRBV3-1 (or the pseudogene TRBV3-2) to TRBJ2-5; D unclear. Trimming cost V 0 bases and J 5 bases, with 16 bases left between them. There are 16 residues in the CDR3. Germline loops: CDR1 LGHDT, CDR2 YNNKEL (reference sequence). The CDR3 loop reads CASSQDLGYPGETQYF. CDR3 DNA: TGTGCCAGCAGCCAAGATCTCGGCTACCCCGGGGAGACCCAGTACTTC.

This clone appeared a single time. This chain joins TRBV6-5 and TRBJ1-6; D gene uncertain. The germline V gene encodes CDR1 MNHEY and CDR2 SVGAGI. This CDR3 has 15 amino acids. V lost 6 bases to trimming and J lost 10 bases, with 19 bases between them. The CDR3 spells CASRTEAGKKSPLHF. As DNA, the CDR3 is TGTGCCAGCAGAACAGAAGCAGGCAAGAAATCACCCCTCCACTTT.

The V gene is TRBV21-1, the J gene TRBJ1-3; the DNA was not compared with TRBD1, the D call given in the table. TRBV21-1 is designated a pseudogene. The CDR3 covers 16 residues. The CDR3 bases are TGTGCCAGCAGCAAAGGGCCCGACAGGGCGGGAAACACCATATATTTT. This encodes CASSKGPDRAGNTIYF.

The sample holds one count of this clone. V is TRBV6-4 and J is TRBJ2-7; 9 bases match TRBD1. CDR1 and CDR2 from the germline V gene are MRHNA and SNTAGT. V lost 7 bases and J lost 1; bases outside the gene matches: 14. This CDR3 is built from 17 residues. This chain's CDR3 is CASMGADRGFFSYEQYF. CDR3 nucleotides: TGTGCCAGCATGGGAGCGGACAGGGGCTTCTTTTCCTACGAGCAGTACTTC.

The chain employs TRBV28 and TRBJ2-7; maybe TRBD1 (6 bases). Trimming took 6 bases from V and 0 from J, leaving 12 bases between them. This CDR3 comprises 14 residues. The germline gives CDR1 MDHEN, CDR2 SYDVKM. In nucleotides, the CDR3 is TGTGCCAGCAGGCGGTGGGACAACTCCTACGAGCAGTACTTC. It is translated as CASRRWDNSYEQYF.

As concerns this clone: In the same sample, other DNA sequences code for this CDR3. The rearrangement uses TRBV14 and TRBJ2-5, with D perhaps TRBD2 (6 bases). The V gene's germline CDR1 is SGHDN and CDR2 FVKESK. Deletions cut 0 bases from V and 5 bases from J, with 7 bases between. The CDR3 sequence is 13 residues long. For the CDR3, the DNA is TGTGCCAGCAGCCAAGAGGAGGGTGAGACCCAGTACTTC. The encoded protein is CASSQEEGETQYF.

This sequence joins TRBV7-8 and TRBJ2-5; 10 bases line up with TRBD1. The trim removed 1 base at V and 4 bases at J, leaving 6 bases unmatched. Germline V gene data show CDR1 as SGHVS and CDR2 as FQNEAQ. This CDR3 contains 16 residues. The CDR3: CASSLVGTGVGETQYF. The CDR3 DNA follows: TGTGCCAGCAGCTTAGTCGGGACAGGGGTTGGAGAGACCCAGTACTTC.

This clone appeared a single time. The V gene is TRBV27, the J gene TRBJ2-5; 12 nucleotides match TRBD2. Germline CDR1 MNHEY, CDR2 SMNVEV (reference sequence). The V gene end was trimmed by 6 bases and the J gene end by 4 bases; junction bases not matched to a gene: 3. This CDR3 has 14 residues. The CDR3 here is CASSPGLAGETQYF. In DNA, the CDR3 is TGTGCCAGCAGCCCGGGACTAGCGGGAGAGACCCAGTACTTC.